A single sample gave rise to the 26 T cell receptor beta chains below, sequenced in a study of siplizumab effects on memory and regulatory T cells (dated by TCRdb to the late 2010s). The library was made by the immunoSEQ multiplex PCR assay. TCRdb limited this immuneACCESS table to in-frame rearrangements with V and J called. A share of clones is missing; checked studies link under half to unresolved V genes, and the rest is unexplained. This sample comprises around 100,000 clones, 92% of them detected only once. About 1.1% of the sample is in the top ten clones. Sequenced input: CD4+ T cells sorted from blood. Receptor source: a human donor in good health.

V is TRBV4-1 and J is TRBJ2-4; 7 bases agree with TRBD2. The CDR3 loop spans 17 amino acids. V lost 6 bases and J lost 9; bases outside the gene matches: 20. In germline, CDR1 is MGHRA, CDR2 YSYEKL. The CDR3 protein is CASSSESLAGPRVIQYF. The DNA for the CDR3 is TGCGCCAGCAGTTCCGAATCATTAGCGGGTCCGAGGGTCATTCAGTACTTC.

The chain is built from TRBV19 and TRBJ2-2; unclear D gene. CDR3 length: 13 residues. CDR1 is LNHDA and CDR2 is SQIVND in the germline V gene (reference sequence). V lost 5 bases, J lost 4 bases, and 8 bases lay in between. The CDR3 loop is CASSLSVTGELFF. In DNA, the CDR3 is TGTGCCAGTAGTCTGTCTGTCACCGGGGAGCTGTTTTTT.

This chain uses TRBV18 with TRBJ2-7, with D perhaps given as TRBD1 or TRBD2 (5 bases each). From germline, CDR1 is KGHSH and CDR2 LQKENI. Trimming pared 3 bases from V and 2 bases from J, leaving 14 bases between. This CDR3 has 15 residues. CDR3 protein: CASSPWDAGTYEQYF. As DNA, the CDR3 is TGTGCCAGCTCACCTTGGGACGCAGGAACCTACGAGCAGTACTTC.

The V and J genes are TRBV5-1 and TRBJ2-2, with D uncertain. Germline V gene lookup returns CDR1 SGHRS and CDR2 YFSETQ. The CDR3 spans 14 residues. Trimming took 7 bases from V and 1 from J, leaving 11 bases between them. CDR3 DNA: TGCGCCAGCGGCCGGGTTGGGAACACCGGGGAGCTGTTTTTT. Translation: CASGRVGNTGELFF.

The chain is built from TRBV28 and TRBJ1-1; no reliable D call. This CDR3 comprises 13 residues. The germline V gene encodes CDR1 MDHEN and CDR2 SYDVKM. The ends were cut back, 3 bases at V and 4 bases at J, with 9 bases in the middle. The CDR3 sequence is CASSFRRLTEAFF. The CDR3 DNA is TGTGCCAGCAGTTTCAGGCGTCTCACTGAAGCTTTCTTT.

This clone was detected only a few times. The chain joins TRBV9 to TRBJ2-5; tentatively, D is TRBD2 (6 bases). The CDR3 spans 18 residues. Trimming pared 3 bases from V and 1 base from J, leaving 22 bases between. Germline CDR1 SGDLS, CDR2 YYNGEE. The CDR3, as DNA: TGTGCCAGCAGCGGACGGGCCACGGGAGTGTTTCGCCAAGAGACCCAGTACTTC. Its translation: CASSGRATGVFRQETQYF. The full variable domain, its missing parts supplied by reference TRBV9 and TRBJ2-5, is DSGVTQTPKHLITATGQRVTLRCSPRSGDLSVYWYQQSLDQGLQFLIQYYNGEERAKGNILERFSAQQFPDLHSELNLSSLELGDSALYFCASSGRATGVFRQETQYFGPGTRLLVL.

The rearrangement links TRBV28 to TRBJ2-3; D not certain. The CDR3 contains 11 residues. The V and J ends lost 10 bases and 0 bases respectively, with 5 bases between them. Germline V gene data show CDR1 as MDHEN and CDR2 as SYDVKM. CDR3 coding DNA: TGTGCCATCACGAGCACAGATACGCAGTATTTT. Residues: CAITSTDTQYF. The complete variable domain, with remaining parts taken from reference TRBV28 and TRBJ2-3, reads DVKVTQSSRYLVKRTGEKVFLECVQDMDHENMFWYRQDPGLGLRLIYFSYDVKMKEKGDIPEGYSVSREKKERFSLILESASTNQTSMYLCAITSTDTQYFGPGTRLTVL.

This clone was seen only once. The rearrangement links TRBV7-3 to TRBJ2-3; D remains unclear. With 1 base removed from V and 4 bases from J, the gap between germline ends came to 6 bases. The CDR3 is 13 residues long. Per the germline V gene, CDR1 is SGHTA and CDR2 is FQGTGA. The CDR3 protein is CASSLSRADTQYF. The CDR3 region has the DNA TGTGCCAGCAGCTTAAGTCGGGCAGATACGCAGTATTTT.

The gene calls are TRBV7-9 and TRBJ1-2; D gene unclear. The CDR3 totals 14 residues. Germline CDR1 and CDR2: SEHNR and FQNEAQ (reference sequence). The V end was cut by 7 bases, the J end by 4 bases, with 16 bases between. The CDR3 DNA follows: TGTGCCAGCATGGGTGGAGGGCTCGGCTATGGCTACACCTTC. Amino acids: CASMGGGLGYGYTF. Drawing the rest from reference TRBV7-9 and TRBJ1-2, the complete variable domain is DTGVSQNPRHKITKRGQNVTFRCDPISEHNRLYWYRQTLGQGPEFLTYFQNEAQLEKSRLLSDRFSAERPKGSFSTLEIQRTEQGDSAMYLCASMGGGLGYGYTFGSGTRLTVV.

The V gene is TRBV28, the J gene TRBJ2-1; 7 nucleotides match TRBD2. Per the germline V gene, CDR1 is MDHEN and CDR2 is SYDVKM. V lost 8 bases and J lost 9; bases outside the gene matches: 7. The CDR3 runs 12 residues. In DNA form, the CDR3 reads TGTGCCAGCCGGGGGGTCACAATTGAGCAGTTCTTC. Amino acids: CASRGVTIEQFF. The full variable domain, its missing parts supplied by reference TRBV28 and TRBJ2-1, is DVKVTQSSRYLVKRTGEKVFLECVQDMDHENMFWYRQDPGLGLRLIYFSYDVKMKEKGDIPEGYSVSREKKERFSLILESASTNQTSMYLCASRGVTIEQFFGPGTRLTVL.

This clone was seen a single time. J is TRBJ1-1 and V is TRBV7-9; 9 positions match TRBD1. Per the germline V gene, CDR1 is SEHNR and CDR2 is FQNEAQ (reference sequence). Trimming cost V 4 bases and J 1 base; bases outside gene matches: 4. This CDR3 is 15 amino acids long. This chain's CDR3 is CASSSSGQGNTEAFF. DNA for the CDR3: TGTGCCAGCAGCTCCTCGGGACAGGGGAACACTGAAGCTTTCTTT.

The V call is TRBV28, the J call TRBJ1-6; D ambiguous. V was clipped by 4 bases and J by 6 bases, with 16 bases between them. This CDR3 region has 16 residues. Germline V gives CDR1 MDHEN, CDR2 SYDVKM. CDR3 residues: CASSSRAGIFNSPLHF. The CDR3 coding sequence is TGTGCCAGCAGTTCCCGTGCGGGAATTTTTAATTCACCCCTCCACTTT.

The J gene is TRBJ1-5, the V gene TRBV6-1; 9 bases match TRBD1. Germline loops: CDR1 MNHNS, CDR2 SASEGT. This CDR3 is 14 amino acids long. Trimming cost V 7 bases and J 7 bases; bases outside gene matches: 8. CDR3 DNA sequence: TGTGCCAGCATAGGACAGGGGTCGGGGCAGCCCCAGCATTTT. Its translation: CASIGQGSGQPQHF.

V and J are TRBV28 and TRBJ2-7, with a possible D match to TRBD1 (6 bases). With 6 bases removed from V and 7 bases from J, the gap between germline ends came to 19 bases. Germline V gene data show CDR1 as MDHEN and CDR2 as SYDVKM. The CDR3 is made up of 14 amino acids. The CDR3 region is CASSYARTVREQYF. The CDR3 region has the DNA TGTGCCAGCAGCTATGCAAGGACAGTACGGGAGCAGTACTTC.

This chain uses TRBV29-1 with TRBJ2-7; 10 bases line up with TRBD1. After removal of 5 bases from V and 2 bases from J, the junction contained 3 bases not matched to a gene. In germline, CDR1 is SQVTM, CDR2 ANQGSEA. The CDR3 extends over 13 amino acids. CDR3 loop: CSVTGTGAYEQYF. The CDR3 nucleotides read TGCAGCGTTACCGGGACAGGGGCCTACGAGCAGTACTTC.

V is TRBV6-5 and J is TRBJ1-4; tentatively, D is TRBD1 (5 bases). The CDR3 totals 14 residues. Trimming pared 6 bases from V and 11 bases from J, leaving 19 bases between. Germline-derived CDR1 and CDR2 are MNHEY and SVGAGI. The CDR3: CASSQPGRLSKLFF. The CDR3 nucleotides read TGTGCCAGCAGCCAGCCGGGACGGTTGTCTAAACTGTTTTTT.

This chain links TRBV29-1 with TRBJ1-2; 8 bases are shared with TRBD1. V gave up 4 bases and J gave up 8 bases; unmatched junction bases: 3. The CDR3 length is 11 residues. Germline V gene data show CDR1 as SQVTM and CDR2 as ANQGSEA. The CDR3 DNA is TGCAGCGTTGGGACAGGGCAGGGCTACACCTTC. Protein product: CSVGTGQGYTF.

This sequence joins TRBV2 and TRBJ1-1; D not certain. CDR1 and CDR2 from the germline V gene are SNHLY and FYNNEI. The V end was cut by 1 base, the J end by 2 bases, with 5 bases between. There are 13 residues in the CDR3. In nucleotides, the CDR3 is TGTGCCAGCAGTGAAGGGAAAAACACTGAAGCTTTCTTT. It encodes CASSEGKNTEAFF.

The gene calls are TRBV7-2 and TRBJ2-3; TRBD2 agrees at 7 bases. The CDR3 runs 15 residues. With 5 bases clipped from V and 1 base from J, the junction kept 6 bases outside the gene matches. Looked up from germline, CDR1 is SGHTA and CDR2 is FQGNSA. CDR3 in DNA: TGTGCCAGCAGCGCAGACACTAGCGGCACAGATACGCAGTATTTT. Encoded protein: CASSADTSGTDTQYF.

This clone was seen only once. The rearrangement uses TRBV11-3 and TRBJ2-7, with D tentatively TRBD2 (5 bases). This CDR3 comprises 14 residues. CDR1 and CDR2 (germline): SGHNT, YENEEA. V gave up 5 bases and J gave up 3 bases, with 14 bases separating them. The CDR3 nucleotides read TGTGCCAGCAGCCCCGGAGGCAGCCGCTACGAGCAGTACTTC. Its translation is CASSPGGSRYEQYF.

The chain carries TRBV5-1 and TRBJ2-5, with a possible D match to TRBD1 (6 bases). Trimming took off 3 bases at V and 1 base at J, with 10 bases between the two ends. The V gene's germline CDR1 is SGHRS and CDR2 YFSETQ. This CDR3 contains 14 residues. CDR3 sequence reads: CASSSTGTQETQYF. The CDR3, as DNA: TGCGCCAGCAGCTCGACAGGAACCCAAGAGACCCAGTACTTC.

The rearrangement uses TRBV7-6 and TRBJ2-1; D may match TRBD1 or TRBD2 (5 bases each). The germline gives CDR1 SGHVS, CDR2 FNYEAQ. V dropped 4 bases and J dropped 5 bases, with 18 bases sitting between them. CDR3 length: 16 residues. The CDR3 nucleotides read TGTGCCAGCAGCTGGGGACGGGGTGATCGAAACAATGAGCAGTTCTTC. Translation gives CASSWGRGDRNNEQFF.

The DNA of the CDR3 is TGCGCCAGCAGCTTGGATTCGGGACCTCTCTCGTCGGGCTACACCTTC. The encoded protein is CASSLDSGPLSSGYTF. The chain couples TRBV5-1 to TRBJ1-2; TRBD1 might be the D (5 bases). The CDR3 is made up of 16 amino acids. CDR1 and CDR2 (germline): SGHRS, YFSETQ. The V end lost 0 bases, the J end lost 8 bases, and 20 bases lay between the germline ends.

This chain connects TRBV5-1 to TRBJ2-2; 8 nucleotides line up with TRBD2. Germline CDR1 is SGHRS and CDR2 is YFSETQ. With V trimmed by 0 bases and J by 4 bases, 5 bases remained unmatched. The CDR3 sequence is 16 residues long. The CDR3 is CASSLALGRVTGELFF. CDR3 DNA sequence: TGCGCCAGCAGCTTGGCCCTCGGGAGGGTCACCGGGGAGCTGTTTTTT.

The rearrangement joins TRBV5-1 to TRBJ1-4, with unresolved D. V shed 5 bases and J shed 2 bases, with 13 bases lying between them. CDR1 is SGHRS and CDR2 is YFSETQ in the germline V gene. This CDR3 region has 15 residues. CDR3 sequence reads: CASRISGLTNEKLFF. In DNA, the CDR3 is TGCGCCAGCAGAATTTCCGGTCTTACTAATGAAAAACTGTTTTTT.

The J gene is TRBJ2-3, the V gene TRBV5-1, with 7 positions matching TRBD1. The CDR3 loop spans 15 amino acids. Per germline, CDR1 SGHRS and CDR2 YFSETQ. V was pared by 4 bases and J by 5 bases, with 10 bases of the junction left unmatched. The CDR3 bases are TGCGCCAGCAGCGAAGGGGGCGCTTATATAGATACGCAGTATTTT. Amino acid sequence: CASSEGGAYIDTQYF.